These 15 T cell receptor beta chains came from one sample sequenced in a study of T cells in Graves' hyperthyroidism and ophthalmopathy. TCR beta CDR3 regions were amplified from RNA. HTBI primers drove first-round RT-PCR of the TCR CDR3. Via MiXCR, TCRdb re-called the multiplex PCR reads, giving one row per CDR3 protein. The repertoire holds about 200,000 distinct CDR3 sequences, with about a sixth as singletons. The specimen sequenced was blood. These receptors all stem from a woman aged 50 to 60 with Graves' hyperthyroidism.

The chain employs TRBV20-1 and TRBJ1-4; the match to TRBD1 covers 10 bases. After removal of 6 bases from V and 7 bases from J, the junction contained 11 bases not matched to a gene. The length of the CDR3 is 15 residues. The germline V gene has CDR1 DFQATT and CDR2 SNEGSKA (reference sequence). CDR3: CSAHQPGQGFEKLFF. The CDR3 region has the DNA TGCAGTGCCCATCAACCGGGACAGGGGTTTGAAAAACTGTTTTTT.

In this sample, this clonotype turned up many times. The CDR3 loop is CASTVGFQETQYF. Written as DNA, the CDR3 is TGTGCCAGCACCGTGGGTTTCCAGGAGACCCAGTACTTC. V gene TRBV7-8 combines with J gene TRBJ2-5; no clear D. The CDR3 loop spans 13 amino acids. The V gene lost 7 bases and the J gene lost 5 bases, with 14 bases spanning the gap. CDR1 is SGHVS, CDR2 FQNEAQ, per germline.

There are many counts of this clonotype. The chain combines TRBV3-1 with TRBJ2-3, with D possibly being TRBD1 or TRBD2 (5 bases each). The CDR3 totals 14 residues. Germline-derived CDR1 and CDR2 are LGHDT and YNNKEL (reference sequence). V was clipped by 4 bases and J by 4 bases, with 12 bases between them. This chain's CDR3 is CASSPLGVPDTQYF. In nucleotides, the CDR3 is TGTGCCAGCAGCCCCCTGGGGGTCCCAGATACGCAGTATTTT.

This clonotype was detected many times. The chain joins TRBV28 to TRBJ1-5, with a possible D match to TRBD1 (6 bases). V dropped 2 bases and J dropped 4 bases, with 15 bases sitting between them. Germline loops: CDR1 MDHEN, CDR2 SYDVKM. This CDR3 has 16 amino acids. CDR3 region: CASSLDGGLANQPQHF. Written as DNA, the CDR3 is TGTGCCAGCAGTTTAGACGGGGGGCTTGCAAATCAGCCCCAGCATTTT.

This clonotype showed up many times. The chain recombines TRBV7-2 with TRBJ2-5; D possibly corresponds to TRBD1 (6 bases). Germline CDR1 and CDR2: SGHTA and FQGNSA. V gave up 2 bases and J gave up 0 bases, with 10 bases separating them. The CDR3 extends over 15 amino acids. CDR3 bases: TGTGCCAGCAGCTTAAATAGGGGGTACCAAGAGACCCAGTACTTC. This gives the protein CASSLNRGYQETQYF.

This clonotype was detected many times. The chain recombines TRBV5-1 with TRBJ2-1, with 8 bases fitting TRBD2. The germline V gene encodes CDR1 SGHRS and CDR2 YFSETQ. The V and J ends lost 4 bases and 5 bases, in that order; junction bases with no gene match: 14. The CDR3 is made up of 17 amino acids. The CDR3 loop reads CASSQRVGLAGNNEQFF. CDR3 in DNA: TGCGCCAGCAGCCAAAGGGTGGGTCTAGCGGGCAACAATGAGCAGTTCTTC. The whole variable domain, filled in from reference TRBV5-1 and TRBJ2-1, reads KAGVTQTPRYLIKTRGQQVTLSCSPISGHRSVSWYQQTPGQGLQFLFEYFSETQRNKGNFPGRFSGRQFSNSRSEMNVSTLELGDSALYLCASSQRVGLAGNNEQFFGPGTRLTVL.

The gene calls are TRBV7-9 and TRBJ2-1; D is possibly TRBD2 (6 bases). The V gene lost 4 bases and the J gene lost 7 bases, with 17 bases spanning the gap. The CDR3 covers 15 residues. CDR1 and CDR2 from the germline V gene are SEHNR and FQNEAQ (reference sequence). CDR3 region: CASSSGTRIENEQFF. In nucleotides, the CDR3 is TGTGCCAGCAGCTCCGGGACTCGGATCGAGAATGAGCAGTTCTTC.

This clonotype has at least ten counts. This chain links TRBV30 with TRBJ1-2; D gene unclear. Germline CDR1 is GTSNPN and CDR2 is SVGIG (reference sequence). Trimming removed 0 bases at V and 1 base at J, with 9 bases between. The CDR3 is made up of 14 amino acids. CDR3 bases: TGTGCCTGGAGTGTAGGCAGGATTAACTATGGCTACACCTTC. Translation: CAWSVGRINYGYTF.

The chain recombines TRBV5-1 with TRBJ2-1, with TRBD2 matching over 10 bases. The CDR3 runs 16 residues. The J segment lost 7 bases and the V segment lost 4 bases, leaving 11 bases of the junction unmatched. The germline V gene encodes CDR1 SGHRS and CDR2 YFSETQ. The CDR3 bases are TGCGCCAGCAGCCGAATGACTAGCGGGTTCTTTAATGAGCAGTTCTTC. Its translation is CASSRMTSGFFNEQFF.

This clonotype was found many times. The chain joins TRBV28 to TRBJ2-7, with TRBD2 matching over 9 bases. The CDR3 extends over 18 amino acids. The ends lost 2 bases at V and 0 bases at J; junction bases unmatched: 11. The V gene's germline CDR1 is MDHEN and CDR2 SYDVKM. CDR3 DNA sequence: TGTGCCAGCAGTTTACTTCTCCTAGCGGGGCAGAGCTCCTACGAGCAGTACTTC. Residues: CASSLLLLAGQSSYEQYF.

This chain joins TRBV10-3 and TRBJ2-1, with TRBD2 matching 11 bases. CDR1 is ENHRY, CDR2 SYGVKD, per germline. The CDR3 spans 14 residues. The junction had 5 bases not matched to a gene; V was cut back by 3 bases and J by 10 bases. CDR3 in amino acids: CAISETSGRKEQFF. The CDR3 DNA sequence: TGTGCCATCAGTGAAACTAGCGGGAGAAAGGAGCAGTTCTTC.

At least ten counts were recorded for this clonotype. The V gene is TRBV10-3, the J gene TRBJ2-7; 9 bases are shared with TRBD1. There are 13 residues in the CDR3. V dropped 6 bases and J dropped 1; count of bases not matched to a gene: 1. Per the germline V gene, CDR1 is ENHRY and CDR2 is SYGVKD. In DNA form, the CDR3 reads TGTGCCATCAGCGGGACAGGGTCCTACGAGCAGTACTTC. As protein: CAISGTGSYEQYF.

This clonotype was found many times. This chain uses TRBV27 with TRBJ1-5; 7 nucleotides agree with TRBD1. Germline V CDR1 and CDR2: MNHEY, SMNVEV (reference sequence). Trimming took 2 bases from V and 3 from J; bases not matched to a gene: 7. The CDR3 runs 16 residues. CDR3 coding DNA: TGTGCCAGCAGTTTAGGGTCGGGGACAGACAATCAGCCCCAGCATTTT. Translation gives CASSLGSGTDNQPQHF.

This clonotype has a count of ten or more. V usage is TRBV28 and J usage is TRBJ2-1; D call uncertain. The CDR3 is made up of 15 amino acids. The germline V gene has CDR1 MDHEN and CDR2 SYDVKM. V lost 2 bases and J 8 bases, leaving 16 bases between the germline ends. For the CDR3, the DNA is TGTGCCAGCAGTTTACTCCAGAGCGCGCTCGATGAGCAGTTCTTC. Translated: CASSLLQSALDEQFF.

This clonotype was seen a single time. The chain combines TRBV27 with TRBJ1-1; tentative D call: TRBD1 (5 bases). Germline V gene sequence: CDR1 MNHEY, CDR2 SMNVEV (reference sequence). CDR3 length equals 13 residues. Trimming removed 3 bases at V and 6 bases at J, with 11 bases between. The CDR3 loop is CASSFRVSAEAFF. The CDR3 nucleotides are TGTGCCAGCAGTTTCAGGGTTTCCGCTGAAGCTTTCTTT.